This T cell receptor beta chain was obtained from a study of neurological immune-mediated disorders. On the study more broadly: The roughly 35 patients with multiple sclerosis comprised around 31 relapsing-remitting cases and 3 secondary progressive cases.

TCRdb re-called the 5' RACE reads through MiXCR, storing one row per CDR3 protein. This table holds about 46,000 distinct CDR3 sequences, less than 5% found once. Unsorted libraries were generated from 2 million PBMCs. These cells had been stored in RNAlater at -80 C. Germline V CDR1 and CDR2: LNHNV, YYDKDF (reference sequence). V lost 4 bases to trimming and J lost 3 bases; unmatched junction nucleotides: 9. There are 15 residues in the CDR3. Sequencing was done on a sample of PBMCs. V gene TRBV15 combines with J gene TRBJ2-7; 7 positions agree with TRBD1. The TCR comes from a woman aged 60-75 years with multiple sclerosis. The CDR3 spells CATSMGQGDNYEQYF. The CDR3 DNA is TGTGCCACCAGCATGGGGCAGGGGGATAACTACGAGCAGTACTTC.